The clone carrying this TCR beta chain was observed a handful of times. Antigen: not known. MiXCR was run by TCRdb on the RT-PCR reads, yielding one entry per CDR3 protein. The sample carries 150,000 to 200,000 distinct CDR3 sequences, about an eighth recorded once. The data derive from a study of response to subunit inactivated influenza vaccine. Study observations and caveats: Authors suggested seasonal influenza vaccinations each recruit few new T cells.

The same sample was also studied in work on T cells expressing NK-cell markers. In that study: Researchers built TCR beta cDNA using 5'RACE template switching with UMIs. Seven of the eight sequenced donors were classified as HCMV-seropositive, and one was classified as seronegative.

The sequencing here drew on CD8+ T cells sorted from PBMCs, taken 11 to 12 days after vaccination. The clonotype comes from a man aged 45-60 years who received an inactivated influenza vaccine.

CDR3 bases: TGTGCCAGCAGCTCTACCTGGGAGGATGCCGGGGAGCTGTTTTTT. Its protein is CASSSTWEDAGELFF. This rearrangement joins TRBV11-2 to TRBJ2-2; tentatively, D is TRBD2 (6 bases). Trimming shortened V by 4 bases and J by 6 bases, and 15 bases separated the two germline ends. Germline V gives CDR1 SGHAT, CDR2 FQNNGV. The CDR3 is 15 residues long.